This passage covers 23 T cell receptor beta chains from one sample sequenced in a study of regulatory dendritic cells for organ transplantation. For these TCRs, the target antigens are not known. Profiled with immunoSEQ multiplex PCR; TCRdb holds only in-frame clones, not every one. This sample carries more than 5,000 clones, approximately 72% of them seen once, and the ten largest clones take about a fifth. CFSE-labeled sorted T cells met regulatory or mature dendritic cells for approximately 5 days. Sample: memory CD8+ T cells from blood cultured with regulatory dendritic cells. Regarding subset: CD45RO+ memory T cells. Receptor source: a human donor in good health.

The genes are TRBV9 and TRBJ1-5, with 8 bases matching TRBD1. This CDR3 region has 15 residues. The V segment lost 4 bases and the J segment 2 bases; nucleotides outside the gene matches: 5. The germline V gene encodes CDR1 SGDLS and CDR2 YYNGEE. This chain's CDR3 is CASSPGGQGNQPQHF. CDR3 DNA sequence: TGTGCCAGCAGCCCAGGGGGCCAGGGCAATCAGCCCCAGCATTTT. Supplemented by reference TRBV9 and TRBJ1-5, the full variable domain reads DSGVTQTPKHLITATGQRVTLRCSPRSGDLSVYWYQQSLDQGLQFLIQYYNGEERAKGNILERFSAQQFPDLHSELNLSSLELGDSALYFCASSPGGQGNQPQHFGDGTRLSIL.

The rearrangement links TRBV7-3 to TRBJ2-1, with D tentatively TRBD1 or TRBD2 (5 bases each). Trimming left V 0 bases short and J 5 bases short, with 11 bases between. The CDR3 consists of 15 residues. Germline loops: CDR1 SGHTA, CDR2 FQGTGA. The CDR3 DNA is TGTGCCAGCAGCTTAACCGGGGCTCTAAACAATGAGCAGTTCTTC. Protein sequence: CASSLTGALNNEQFF.

This clone was counted only a few times. The chain combines TRBV5-1 with TRBJ1-1; TRBD1 is a possible D gene (5 bases). The CDR3 totals 14 residues. The ends were cut back, 3 bases at V and 4 bases at J, with 13 bases in the middle. In germline, CDR1 is SGHRS, CDR2 YFSETQ. The CDR3: CASSSDRRLTEAFF. The CDR3, as DNA: TGCGCCAGCAGCTCCGACAGAAGGCTCACTGAAGCTTTCTTT.

J is TRBJ1-1 and V is TRBV7-3; no clear D. V was clipped by 1 base and J by 1 base, with 10 bases between them. CDR3 length: 15 residues. Germline values: CDR1 SGHTA, CDR2 FQGTGA. CDR3 amino acids: CASSLIRRPNTEAFF. The CDR3 region has the DNA TGTGCCAGCAGCTTAATTCGCAGGCCGAACACTGAAGCTTTCTTT. Complete variable domain (other parts from reference TRBV7-3 and TRBJ1-1): GAGVSQTPSNKVTEKGKYVELRCDPISGHTALYWYRQSLGQGPEFLIYFQGTGAADDSGLPNDRFFAVRPEGSVSTLKIQRTERGDSAVYLCASSLIRRPNTEAFFGQGTRLTVV.

The chain joins TRBV4-1 to TRBJ2-5; D call uncertain. V was trimmed by 0 bases and J by 2 bases, leaving 10 bases between them. In germline, CDR1 is MGHRA, CDR2 YSYEKL. The CDR3 loop spans 15 amino acids. The CDR3 DNA reads as TGCGCCAGCAGCCAAGAGGGGAAGGCTCAAGAGACCCAGTACTTC. Its protein is CASSQEGKAQETQYF.

The chain carries TRBV15 and TRBJ2-7, with D perhaps TRBD1 (6 bases). V gave up 5 bases and J gave up 3 bases, with 14 bases separating them. The CDR3 covers 14 residues. CDR1 is LNHNV, CDR2 YYDKDF, per germline (reference sequence). The CDR3 protein is CATSDRDTHYEQYF. CDR3 DNA: TGTGCCACCAGCGACCGGGACACCCACTACGAGCAGTACTTC.

Only one count was recorded for this clone. Written as DNA, the CDR3 is TGTGCCAGCAGTTACTCCGGGACAGGGTCAAATGAGCAGTTCTTC. Protein product: CASSYSGTGSNEQFF. The chain recombines TRBV6-6 with TRBJ2-1; 9 positions agree with TRBD1. The CDR3 is 15 amino acids. V lost 0 bases to trimming and J lost 7 bases; unmatched junction nucleotides: 4. Germline values: CDR1 MNHNY, CDR2 SVGAGI (reference sequence).

This clone is medium-sized (0.01 to 0.1%) within its sample. The chain combines TRBV9 with TRBJ1-2; D not certain. The CDR3 length is 13 residues. With 0 bases removed from V and 3 bases from J, the gap between germline ends came to 6 bases. CDR1 SGDLS and CDR2 YYNGEE come from the germline V gene. The CDR3, as DNA: TGTGCCAGCAGCGTAGGGGGAGACTATGGCTACACCTTC. Encoded protein: CASSVGGDYGYTF.

The sample holds a few counts of this clone. The chain has TRBV5-1 and TRBJ1-1; a possible D gene is TRBD1 (6 bases). The CDR3 length is 15 residues. The V gene lost 4 bases and the J gene lost 4 bases, with 17 bases spanning the gap. Looked up from germline, CDR1 is SGHRS and CDR2 is YFSETQ. The CDR3 sequence: CASSGGSGGSTEAFF. CDR3 in DNA: TGCGCCAGCAGCGGGGGCTCGGGAGGGAGCACTGAAGCTTTCTTT.

The genes are TRBV6-1 and TRBJ2-7; the D call may be TRBD1 or TRBD2 (5 bases each). CDR3 length equals 16 residues. V lost 1 base and J 2 bases, leaving 15 bases between the germline ends. Germline V gene lookup returns CDR1 MNHNS and CDR2 SASEGT. The CDR3 DNA reads as TGTGCCAGCAGTGAAGGGGTCGGGACGGCGACCTACGAGCAGTACTTC. As protein: CASSEGVGTATYEQYF.

The chain carries TRBV7-9 and TRBJ2-5, with TRBD2 matching over 9 bases. This CDR3 has 16 residues. The trim removed 0 bases at V and 1 base at J, leaving 3 bases unmatched. Looked up from germline, CDR1 is SEHNR and CDR2 is FQNEAQ (reference sequence). DNA for the CDR3: TGTGCCAGCAGCTTAGCGGGACTAGCCGGCCAAGAGACCCAGTACTTC. This gives the protein CASSLAGLAGQETQYF.

The chain combines TRBV30 with TRBJ2-7, with 7 bases identical to TRBD1. Per germline, CDR1 GTSNPN and CDR2 SVGIG (reference sequence). The V gene end was trimmed by 1 base and the J gene end by 5 bases; junction bases not matched to a gene: 2. The CDR3 is 12 amino acids. CDR3: CAWSGQGNEQYF. The CDR3 bases are TGTGCCTGGAGTGGACAGGGTAACGAGCAGTACTTC.

The chain recombines TRBV6-1 with TRBJ1-5; D is ambiguous. V was shortened by 5 bases and J by 4 bases, with 9 bases between the two germline ends. This CDR3 spans 13 amino acids. Germline CDR1 reads MNHNS; CDR2 reads SASEGT. CDR3 amino acids: CASSLDENQPQHF. Written as DNA, the CDR3 is TGTGCCAGCAGTTTGGACGAAAATCAGCCCCAGCATTTT.

The chain links TRBV7-9 to TRBJ2-2; D is unclear. The V end was cut by 4 bases, the J end by 0 bases, with 15 bases between. The germline gives CDR1 SEHNR, CDR2 FQNEAQ (reference sequence). This CDR3 region has 17 residues. CDR3 nucleotide sequence: TGTGCCAGCAGCTCCCTTAGCTGGGGATCGAACACCGGGGAGCTGTTTTTT. This translates into CASSSLSWGSNTGELFF.

The chain employs TRBV7-3 and TRBJ2-3; TRBD2 matches at 9 bases. CDR1 is SGHTA, CDR2 FQGTGA, per germline. V dropped 3 bases and J dropped 4; count of bases not matched to a gene: 5. The CDR3 is 15 amino acids. The CDR3 DNA reads as TGTGCCAGCAGCTTCTATGCGGGGGGGCCAGATACGCAGTATTTT. Its translation: CASSFYAGGPDTQYF.

V usage is TRBV7-9 and J usage is TRBJ2-7; D may match TRBD1 or TRBD2 (6 bases each). CDR1 SEHNR and CDR2 FQNEAQ come from the germline V gene (reference sequence). The germline V and J ends were trimmed by 2 bases and 2 bases, with 16 bases remaining between them. The CDR3 is made up of 16 amino acids. The CDR3 spells CASSLLGGPKPYEQYF. CDR3 DNA sequence: TGTGCCAGCAGCTTATTAGGGGGGCCAAAACCCTACGAGCAGTACTTC.

The chain carries TRBV4-3 and TRBJ2-7; a possible D gene is TRBD2 (5 bases). Trimming stripped 0 bases from V and 2 bases from J, with 8 bases between. Germline V CDR1 and CDR2: LGHNA, YSLEER. This CDR3 has 14 amino acids. CDR3 nucleotide sequence: TGCGCCAGCAGCCAAGAGGGAGTAACCTACGAGCAGTACTTC. Translated: CASSQEGVTYEQYF.

The chain is built from TRBV5-5 and TRBJ1-2; D is undetermined. From germline, CDR1 is SGHKS and CDR2 YYEKEE (reference sequence). This CDR3 comprises 13 residues. Trimming stripped 0 bases from V and 8 bases from J, with 11 bases between. CDR3 amino acids: CASSLVGEAGYTF. The CDR3 DNA sequence: TGTGCCAGCAGCTTGGTCGGGGAAGCAGGCTACACCTTC.

V is TRBV13 and J is TRBJ2-7, with 10 bases that match TRBD1. The CDR3 has 14 amino acids. Germline trimming cut 4 bases from V and 5 bases from J; bases unmatched to any gene: 5. Germline V gives CDR1 PRHDT, CDR2 FYEKMQ (reference sequence). This chain's CDR3 is CASSWDRGRNEQYF. The CDR3 nucleotides are TGTGCCAGCAGCTGGGACAGGGGTCGGAACGAGCAGTACTTC.

This clone was counted between two and nine times. The DNA of the CDR3 is TGTGCCAGCAGTTCGGGGAATCCGAACACTGAAGCTTTCTTT. Protein: CASSSGNPNTEAFF. J is TRBJ1-1 and V is TRBV27; no definite D call. There are 14 residues in the CDR3. CDR1 is MNHEY, CDR2 SMNVEV, per germline (reference sequence). V was shortened by 4 bases and J by 1 base, with 10 bases between the two germline ends.

The chain couples TRBV19 to TRBJ2-2, with unresolved D. The V and J ends lost 8 bases and 9 bases respectively, with 7 bases between them. The CDR3 spans 10 residues. Germline CDR1 is LNHDA and CDR2 is SQIVND (reference sequence). The CDR3 nucleotides read TGTGCCAGTGGTGGCCGGGAGCTGTTTTTT. Translated, it gives CASGGRELFF.

The chain employs TRBV4-3 and TRBJ2-1, with 8 bases aligning to TRBD2. V dropped 4 bases and J dropped 7; count of bases not matched to a gene: 6. The length of the CDR3 is 14 residues. Germline CDR1 is LGHNA and CDR2 is YSLEER. The CDR3 loop is CASSRVAGINEQFF. Here the CDR3 DNA reads TGCGCCAGCAGCCGAGTAGCGGGAATAAATGAGCAGTTCTTC.

In the case of this clone: A far larger clone is off by one base, so a read error is likely. The chain carries TRBV5-2 and TRBJ2-7; no DNA check was done on the table's D call, TRBD1. TRBV5-2 is reported as a pseudogene. The CDR3 extends over 15 amino acids. DNA for the CDR3: TGTGCCAGCAGCCAAGTAGGAGCAGGGGAACACGAGCAGTACTTC. Protein: CASSQVGAGEHEQYF.